This TCR beta chain was captured by sequencing in a study of T cells in Graves' hyperthyroidism and ophthalmopathy. This CDR3 spans 12 amino acids. V lost 8 bases and J 2 bases, leaving 10 bases between the germline ends. Germline values: CDR1 GTSNPN, CDR2 SVGIG (reference sequence). Regions amplified from RNA transcripts were the TCR beta CDR3 regions. In the first-round RT-PCR of the TCR CDR3, the HTBI primer set was used. In TCRdb, the multiplex PCR reads were re-called with MiXCR into one record per CDR3 protein. The repertoire holds a few hundred thousand distinct CDR3 sequences, with about 16% as singletons.

Sequenced material: blood. The chain is built from TRBV30 and TRBJ1-3; D is unresolved. The source is a woman between 35 and 50 years old with Graves' ophthalmopathy. This CDR3 reads CARRAAGNTIYF. The CDR3 DNA follows: TGTGCCCGAAGGGCAGCTGGAAACACCATATATTTT.